This T cell receptor (beta chain) appears in the sequencing data of a study of blood T cell repertoires in COVID-19. Study summary: From the United States, Italy and Spain came samples of acute and convalescent COVID-19.

V lost 5 bases and J 3 bases, leaving 17 bases between the germline ends. From germline, CDR1 is MNHEY and CDR2 SMNVEV (reference sequence). This CDR3 is 16 amino acids long. Study members were between roughly 18 and 100 years old and lived in 20 to 25 US regions. Resolution of symptoms, clearance, or two negative PCRs was present in recovered Cohort 3 donors. Produced via immunoSEQ multiplex PCR; TCRdb's table is partial and in-frame only. The sample lists 190,000 or so clones; about four fifths were seen once. Specimen: PBMCs or T cells enriched from blood (not recorded which). This clonotype originated in a man between 35 and 55 years old who had recovered from COVID-19. The V and J genes are TRBV27 and TRBJ1-5; D remains unclear. The CDR3 is CASSPHVAGFNQPQHF. CDR3 DNA sequence: TGTGCCAGCAGTCCCCACGTCGCGGGCTTCAATCAGCCCCAGCATTTT.